These 5 T cell receptor beta chains originate from one sample sequenced in a study of glioma-infiltrating T cells. TCR alpha and beta CDR3 regions were amplified from RNA using iRepertoire nested multiplex PCR. TCRdb independently ran MiXCR on the multiplex PCR reads; one entry per CDR3 protein. The sample lists under 20,000 distinct CDR3 sequences; 58% were seen once. The specimen sequenced was glioma tissue, nonneoplastic brain tissue, or PBMCs (not recorded which). These receptors were obtained from a human donor with low-grade glioma or glioblastoma, undergoing nonglioma brain surgery, or in good health (not recorded which).

This clonotype was found many times. This chain links TRBV6-1 with TRBJ2-7; 7 positions agree with TRBD1. The CDR3 has 12 residues. V lost 10 bases to trimming and J lost 5 bases; unmatched junction nucleotides: 8. Germline assignment: CDR1 MNHNS and CDR2 SASEGT. The CDR3 bases are TGTGCCATCCGACAGGGTATCGACGAGCAGTACTTC. It specifies CAIRQGIDEQYF.

This clonotype was recorded a few times. The gene calls are TRBV7-8 and TRBJ1-2, with 9 bases fitting TRBD1. Per the germline V gene, CDR1 is SGHVS and CDR2 is FQNEAQ. The CDR3 has 16 amino acids. The junction had 13 bases not matched to a gene; V was cut back by 4 bases and J by 7 bases. The CDR3 bases are TGTGCCAGCAGCTCCGGGACAGGGATGAGACGAGTTGGCTACACCTTC. It codes for CASSSGTGMRRVGYTF.

The V and J genes are TRBV27 and TRBJ1-2, with 8 bases fitting TRBD1. This CDR3 is built from 15 residues. V lost 6 bases and J lost 4; bases outside the gene matches: 10. The germline CDR1 and CDR2 sequences are MNHEY and SMNVEV (reference sequence). In nucleotides, the CDR3 is TGTGCCAGCAGGCCTAACCCGACAGGGGTCTATGGCTACACCTTC. Translation gives CASRPNPTGVYGYTF.

The genes are TRBV28 and TRBJ2-1; 8 nucleotides line up with TRBD1. Germline lookup yields CDR1 MDHEN and CDR2 SYDVKM. Trimming cost V 3 bases and J 3 bases; bases outside gene matches: 4. The CDR3 is made up of 15 amino acids. CDR3 DNA sequence: TGTGCCAGCAGTTTTAGACAGGGGAGCTACAATGAGCAGTTCTTC. Protein: CASSFRQGSYNEQFF.

The J gene is TRBJ2-3, the V gene TRBV27; 9 bases map to TRBD1. Germline CDR1 is MNHEY and CDR2 is SMNVEV (reference sequence). The CDR3 is 16 amino acids. J lost 1 base, V lost 8 bases, and 10 bases had no gene match. This chain's CDR3 is CASQSKTGGGTDTQYF. The DNA for the CDR3 is TGTGCCAGCCAATCCAAGACAGGGGGTGGCACAGATACGCAGTATTTT.